The source of this TCR beta chain is a study of spatial heterogeneity in lung cancer. MiXCR, run by TCRdb on the 5' RACE reads, gives a single entry per CDR3 protein. The table has around 110,000 distinct CDR3 sequences, 10% to 15% seen once. Described time point: blood at routine non-recurrence follow-up after resection. The input material, whole RNA from tumor, nontumor lung or frozen PBMC, was sequenced unsorted. V was pared by 5 bases and J by 0 bases, with 17 bases between. The CDR3 totals 16 residues. Per germline, CDR1 KGHSH and CDR2 LQKENI. The sample in question was PBMCs, obtained at follow-up. This receptor was obtained from a male donor with early-stage non-small cell lung cancer. This sequence joins TRBV18 and TRBJ2-7; D is perhaps TRBD1 (5 bases). The chain's CDR3 is CASSVTGASRSYEQYF. The CDR3 nucleotides are TGTGCCAGCTCAGTAACAGGAGCCTCACGCTCCTACGAGCAGTACTTC.